These 14 T cell receptor beta chains share one sample of origin, sequenced in a study of T cells after yellow fever vaccination. A single record per CDR3 protein comes from TCRdb applying MiXCR to the 5' RACE reads. The table includes 90,000 to 150,000 distinct CDR3 sequences, roughly 6.8% detected once. The sequences come from CD4+ T cells sorted from PBMCs, collected roughly 47 days after the first yellow fever vaccination. Receptor source: a young man who received the YFV17D yellow fever vaccine.

This clonotype came up many times. The V gene is TRBV12-3 or TRBV12-4, the J gene TRBJ2-2, with a possible D match to TRBD1 (6 bases). Trimming took 0 bases from V and 7 from J, leaving 9 bases between them. The CDR3 is made up of 14 amino acids. CDR3 nucleotide sequence: TGTGCCAGCAGTTTAGCCAGGGGACACGGGGAGCTGTTTTTT. Translation: CASSLARGHGELFF.

This clonotype was seen many times. This chain uses TRBV6-2 or TRBV6-3 with TRBJ2-5; the D is unclear. CDR1 MNHEY and CDR2 SVGEGT come from the germline V gene. V gave up 1 base and J gave up 0 bases, with 3 bases separating them. The CDR3 has 13 residues. The CDR3, as DNA: TGTGCCAGCAGTTACTTTGACCAAGAGACCCAGTACTTC. This codes for CASSYFDQETQYF.

This clonotype was picked up many times. The V call is TRBV20-1, the J call TRBJ1-1, with 7 positions matching TRBD1. The CDR3 spans 13 residues. Germline CDR1 reads DFQATT; CDR2 reads SNEGSKA (reference sequence). With V trimmed by 6 bases and J by 1 base, 5 bases remained unmatched. DNA of the CDR3: TGCAGTGCAGTACAGGGGAGGAACACTGAAGCTTTCTTT. It encodes CSAVQGRNTEAFF.

This clonotype was recorded at least ten times. V gene TRBV4-2 combines with J gene TRBJ1-2; 12 nucleotides align to TRBD1. After removal of 0 bases from V and 8 bases from J, the junction contained 10 bases not matched to a gene. The CDR3 runs 17 residues. Germline V CDR1 and CDR2: LGHNA, YNFKEQ. CDR3 coding DNA: TGTGCCAGCAGCCAAGATGCGGAGGGGACAGGGGGCTGGGGCTACACCTTC. It is translated as CASSQDAEGTGGWGYTF.

This clonotype was picked up many times. This chain joins TRBV5-1 and TRBJ2-5; a possible D gene is TRBD2 (6 bases). This CDR3 has 14 amino acids. Trimming removed 2 bases at V and 2 bases at J, with 10 bases between. Germline CDR1 is SGHRS and CDR2 is YFSETQ. The DNA for the CDR3 is TGCGCCAGCAGCTTCGGGGGATATCAAGAGACCCAGTACTTC. Translated: CASSFGGYQETQYF. Based on the CDR3 plus reference TRBV5-1 and TRBJ2-5, the full variable domain is KAGVTQTPRYLIKTRGQQVTLSCSPISGHRSVSWYQQTPGQGLQFLFEYFSETQRNKGNFPGRFSGRQFSNSRSEMNVSTLELGDSALYLCASSFGGYQETQYFGPGTRLLVL.

This clonotype was detected ten times or more. The chain couples TRBV7-2 to TRBJ1-5, with 10 bases identical to TRBD1. The CDR3 length is 16 residues. V was pared by 1 base and J by 2 bases, with 2 bases of the junction left unmatched. Germline-derived CDR1 and CDR2 are SGHTA and FQGNSA. Written as DNA, the CDR3 is TGTGCCAGCAGCTTAGTCGGGACAGGGGGCAATCAGCCCCAGCATTTT. Translating gives CASSLVGTGGNQPQHF.

This clonotype was seen many times. The V and J genes are TRBV28 and TRBJ1-4; 9 positions agree with TRBD1. The V gene's germline CDR1 is MDHEN and CDR2 SYDVKM. The CDR3 runs to 12 residues. With 10 bases clipped from V and 5 bases from J, the junction kept 2 bases outside the gene matches. Written as DNA, the CDR3 is TGTGCCACACAGGGGGCGAATGAAAAACTGTTTTTT. This gives the protein CATQGANEKLFF.

This clonotype was counted ten times or more. The chain carries TRBV4-3 and TRBJ2-5; the D gene is possibly TRBD2 (6 bases). The V gene lost 3 bases and the J gene lost 0 bases, with 20 bases spanning the gap. Germline CDR1 reads LGHNA; CDR2 reads YSLEER. This CDR3 has 18 amino acids. DNA of the CDR3: TGCGCCAGCAGCCAGGCCGTCGGGACTGATGCGTACCAAGAGACCCAGTACTTC. Amino acids: CASSQAVGTDAYQETQYF.

In its sample, this clonotype was seen many times. The chain couples TRBV18 to TRBJ2-2, with 9 bases that match TRBD1. With 8 bases clipped from V and 1 base from J, the junction kept 14 bases outside the gene matches. Germline V gives CDR1 KGHSH, CDR2 LQKENI. This CDR3 contains 18 residues. The CDR3 bases are TGTGCCAGCACAACCACAGGGACAGGGACCGTGAACACCGGGGAGCTGTTTTTT. Residues: CASTTTGTGTVNTGELFF. The entire variable domain, with the rest obtained from reference TRBV18 and TRBJ2-2, is as follows: NAGVMQNPRHLVRRRGQEARLRCSPMKGHSHVYWYRQLPEEGLKFMVYLQKENIIDESGMPKERFSAEFPKEGPSILRIQQVVRGDSAAYFCASTTTGTGTVNTGELFFGEGSRLTVL.

This clonotype has a count of ten or more. V is TRBV7-2 and J is TRBJ2-7, with 7 bases identical to TRBD1. Trimming removed 3 bases from V and 6 bases from J; junction bases left unmatched: 11. The CDR3 is 15 amino acids. The germline V gene has CDR1 SGHTA and CDR2 FQGNSA. This CDR3 is CASSFDRDSLSEQYF. CDR3 bases: TGTGCCAGCAGCTTTGACCGGGACAGTTTATCCGAGCAGTACTTC.

This clonotype was observed at least ten times. The chain combines TRBV23-1 with TRBJ2-7, with 7 nucleotides matching TRBD1. Being an ORF, TRBV23-1 has a function that is uncertain. This CDR3 region has 17 residues. The J segment lost 0 bases and the V segment lost 0 bases, leaving 8 bases of the junction unmatched. The CDR3 coding sequence is TGCGCCAGCAGTCAATCGTACAGGGGTTGGAGCTCCTACGAGCAGTACTTC. Protein sequence: CASSQSYRGWSSYEQYF.

At least ten counts were recorded for this clonotype. J is TRBJ2-2 and V is TRBV19; TRBD1 matches at 8 bases. The CDR3 totals 15 residues. Germline CDR1 and CDR2: LNHDA and SQIVND (reference sequence). The junction had 9 bases not matched to a gene; V was cut back by 8 bases and J by 4 bases. CDR3 loop: CASHDDRGGTGELFF. The DNA for the CDR3 is TGTGCCAGTCATGACGACAGGGGAGGCACCGGGGAGCTGTTTTTT.

For this clonotype: Just one base apart from a much larger clone, this may be a read error. The chain uses TRBV20-1 and TRBJ2-1, with 9 nucleotides matching TRBD2. This CDR3 region has 15 residues. With V trimmed by 0 bases and J by 7 bases, 7 bases remained unmatched. Per the germline V gene, CDR1 is DFQATT and CDR2 is SNEGSKA (reference sequence). The CDR3 loop is CSARDLAGGLNEQFF. The CDR3 bases are TGCAGTGCTAGAGATTTGGCGGGGGGGCTTAATGAGCAGTTCTTC.

This clonotype was counted many times. V usage is TRBV10-3 and J usage is TRBJ1-5; D remains ambiguous. Germline lookup yields CDR1 ENHRY and CDR2 SYGVKD. Trimming pared 0 bases from V and 5 bases from J, leaving 8 bases between. This CDR3 is 14 amino acids long. CDR3 loop: CAISESVSDQPQHF. CDR3 DNA sequence: TGTGCCATCAGTGAGTCGGTCTCAGATCAGCCCCAGCATTTT.